This T cell receptor (beta chain) was sequenced during a study of OX40 agonist ivuxolimab in advanced cancers. Study conclusions and caveats: CD8+ T cells showed, on average, more clonal expansion than CD4+ cells.

Clones were sequenced by immunoSEQ multiplex PCR, and TCRdb holds only the in-frame ones, with some missing. The sample lists tens of thousands of clones; 88% were seen once. In the case of this clone: Its specificity is unknown.

The sequences come from CD4+ or CD8+ T cells sorted from blood, collected in a trial of the OX40 agonist ivuxolimab. This TCR was sampled from an adult with an advanced solid tumor such as melanoma, head and neck, liver or kidney cancer.

CDR3 DNA: TGTGCCAGCAGACTAGCGGACCCCACCACGCAGTATTTT. This sequence encodes CASRLADPTTQYF. The rearrangement links TRBV6-6 to TRBJ2-3; 8 bases are shared with TRBD2. This CDR3 spans 13 amino acids. V trimming: 6 bases; J trimming: 9 bases; junction bases outside the gene matches: 8. The germline CDR1 and CDR2 sequences are MNHNY and SVGAGI (reference sequence).